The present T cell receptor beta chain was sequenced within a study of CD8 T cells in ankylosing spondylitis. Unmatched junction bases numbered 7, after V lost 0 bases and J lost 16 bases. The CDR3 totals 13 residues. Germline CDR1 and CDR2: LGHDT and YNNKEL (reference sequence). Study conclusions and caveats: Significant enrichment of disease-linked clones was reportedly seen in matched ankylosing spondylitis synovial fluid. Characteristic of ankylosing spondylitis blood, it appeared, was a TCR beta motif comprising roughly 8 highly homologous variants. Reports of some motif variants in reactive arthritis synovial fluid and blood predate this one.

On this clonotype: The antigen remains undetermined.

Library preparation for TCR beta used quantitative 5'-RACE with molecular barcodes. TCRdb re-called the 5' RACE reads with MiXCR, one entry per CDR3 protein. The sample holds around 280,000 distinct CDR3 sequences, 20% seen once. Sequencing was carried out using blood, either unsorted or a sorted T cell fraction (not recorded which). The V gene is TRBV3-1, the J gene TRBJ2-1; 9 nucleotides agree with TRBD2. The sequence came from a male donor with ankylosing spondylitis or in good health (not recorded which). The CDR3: CASSQDTSGGQFF. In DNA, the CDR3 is TGTGCCAGCAGCCAAGATACGAGCGGGGGGCAATTCTTC.